This T cell receptor beta chain is drawn from a study of T cells in Graves' hyperthyroidism and ophthalmopathy (dated by TCRdb to about 2019). Study-wide context: Peripheral blood samples were taken at the time of initial diagnosis, prior to any treatment. To identify TCR V-J signatures that set the groups apart, the researchers used a discovery cohort of 100 patients, made up of 43 with Graves' ophthalmopathy and 57 with stable Graves' hyperthyroidism. Whether ophthalmopathy could be predicted prospectively was tested in an independent validation cohort made up of roughly 19 hyperthyroidism patients plus 17 patients who later progressed to ophthalmopathy. The roughly 100 discovery patients were randomly split 7:3 into training and test sets. In addition, the study compared T-cell repertoires in thyroid tissue and in blood from six Graves' hyperthyroidism patients. Following sampling, methimazole starting at 30 mg daily was given to hyperthyroidism patients, and high-dose intravenous methylprednisolone was given to ophthalmopathy patients. The paper describes TCR Vbeta CDR3 sequencing of more than 120 peripheral blood samples, made up of roughly 40 ophthalmopathy patients, approximately 73 hyperthyroidism patients and around 17 progressor patients. What the research found in general, with its limitations: During validation, the model predicted progression to ophthalmopathy a median of around 6 months ahead of onset, with 70.59% sensitivity and around 73% specificity. Blood samples also contained most of the expanded thyroid clonotypes (frequency above 0.001), which suggests that blood repertoires may reflect thyroid immune responses. No statistical method was used to set the sample size in advance, and investigators knew the group allocation. A 13 V-J signature model separated ophthalmopathy from stable hyperthyroidism, with around 90% sensitivity and roughly 82% specificity in cross-validation and 80%/75% in testing.

Stable Graves' hyperthyroidism was defined as the absence of progression to ophthalmopathy over 18 months of follow-up. Hyperthyroidism patients were newly diagnosed, had a disease duration of under 2 months, and were aged 18 to 65 years. The study excluded patients with uncontrolled infections, other autoimmune diseases, pregnancy or lactation. Diagnoses were based on clinical symptoms, serum thyroxine and TRAb, thyroid ultrasound and orbital computed tomography. PBMCs were separated from roughly 9.3 ml of fresh peripheral blood using Ficoll-Paque density gradient centrifugation. Total RNA was extracted with Trizol reagent, and quality was checked on an Agilent 2100 Bioanalyzer. This clonotype was counted ten times or more. The antigen it binds to is not known. No much larger clone is present one base from it, and per-base qualities are unavailable. The TCR beta CDR3 regions were amplified from the RNA transcripts. For the first round of RT-PCR on the TCR CDR3, the HTBI primer set was used together with the Qiagen OneStep RT-PCR kit. Libraries were constructed in a second round of multiplex PCR, after which size selection and purification were performed. The libraries were sequenced on an Illumina HiSeq2000 using paired-end 100 bp reads. The authors processed their data as follows. Raw data were processed with SOAPnuke, discarding reads with adapters, uncalled bases, mean Phred below 15, or no exact constant-primer or identifier match. High-quality paired reads were merged with COPE v1.2.5, and unique nucleotide sequences were defined as clonotypes. Clonotypes were aligned to IMGT TRBV, TRBD and TRBJ reference segments using MiTCR v1.1. Only V-J combinations with frequency above 0.0001, covering approximately 99% of repertoires, were analysed. A TCS score was defined as the ratio between F50 (clonal expansion) and ExV (chaos), using BLOSUM62-based TCRdist between CDR3 peptides within each V-J. Welch's t-statistics and random forest reduced approximately 520 V-J features to 13, which were used in a naive Bayes classifier (R e1071). TCRdb trimmed the raw reads at Q25, called clones with MiXCR and kept productive beta chains. Every CDR3 protein is listed once, alongside the most common genes and DNA of its rows. TCRdb's processing, not the study's, gives the V and J calls here. The sample table records roughly 660,000 distinct CDR3 sequences; 15% to 20% of these occur just once. Clones ranked in the top ten supply around 16% of the sample.

CDR1 and CDR2 are drawn from the germline V gene: SGHTA, FQGTGA. The cysteine opens and the phenylalanine closes a CDR3 of 14 amino acids. The DNA shown is the 42-base CDR3, in frame from base 1. Deletion took 3 bases off V and 2 bases off J, with a span of 9 bases between the germline ends. The clonotype originates from a man aged 50-60 years with Graves' hyperthyroidism. In this chain, TRBV7-3 is recombined with TRBJ2-3; the D gene is unclear. Sequenced input: blood. CDR3 loop: CASSLLVHTDTQYF. The DNA sequence reads TGTGCCAGCAGCTTGTTGGTGCACACAGATACGCAGTATTTT.